A selection of T cell receptor beta chains follows, all from one sample in a study of human T cells and chemical hapten exposure. TCRdb redid the calling of the RACE reads with MiXCR, one entry per CDR3 protein. The table records about 190,000 distinct CDR3 sequences, around 25% of them present only once. This sample comprised whole blood, obtained in connection with sensitization to the hapten diphenylcyclopropenone (DPC). The receptor source for this set is a woman in her thirties or forties with alopecia areata. Some clones in this sample may be carry-over from other donors' samples. The CDR3 runs from the conserved cysteine through the conserved F or W. D genes are given only for firm matches. A clone size is listed for some rows: how often the clone was seen (once, few, many), or a class if it is expanded.

V gene,D gene,J gene,clone size,CDR3 protein,CDR3 DNA
TRBV7-6,-,TRBJ2-2,-,CASSLGSAGELFF,TGTGCCAGCAGCTTGGGATCGGCCGGGGAGCTGTTTTTT
TRBV20-1,TRBD2,TRBJ2-1,-,CSETSGNNEQFF,TGCAGTGAAACTAGCGGGAACAATGAGCAGTTCTTC
TRBV5-1,TRBD2,TRBJ2-1,-,CASSSTGLAGGSSYNEQFF,TGCGCCAGCAGCTCCACGGGACTAGCGGGAGGGAGCTCCTACAATGAGCAGTTCTTC
TRBV4-2,-,TRBJ1-6,few,CASSQDWGWTNSPLHF,TGTGCCAGCAGCCAAGATTGGGGGTGGACTAATTCACCCCTCCACTTT
TRBV28,-,TRBJ1-5,-,CASSPHGSGNQPQHF,TGTGCCAGCAGTCCCCACGGGTCAGGGAATCAGCCCCAGCATTTT
TRBV7-2,-,TRBJ1-4,-,CASREGSLQGELFF,TGTGCCAGCAGAGAGGGGTCCCTCCAGGGTGAACTGTTTTTT
TRBV10-3,-,TRBJ1-2,-,CAIRPEESSFNYGYTF,TGTGCCATCAGACCCGAAGAGTCATCCTTTAACTATGGCTACACCTTC
TRBV9,-,TRBJ2-1,-,CASTVHPTYNEQFF,TGTGCCAGCACCGTACATCCCACCTACAATGAGCAGTTCTTC
TRBV7-2,-,TRBJ2-7,few,CASSTNYEQYF,TGTGCCAGCAGCACAAATTACGAGCAGTACTTC
TRBV29-1,TRBD1,TRBJ1-1,few,CSVGEDRVDTEAFF,TGCAGCGTTGGAGAGGACAGGGTGGACACTGAAGCTTTCTTT
TRBV3-1,TRBD2,TRBJ2-5,-,CASSQGLAEETQYF,TGTGCCAGCAGCCAAGGACTAGCGGAAGAGACCCAGTACTTC
TRBV18,-,TRBJ2-5,few,CASSPPGTRAGETQYF,TGTGCCAGCTCACCGCCCGGGACCCGGGCTGGGGAGACCCAGTACTTC
TRBV20-1,TRBD1,TRBJ1-5,-,CSAAGQGNQPQHF,TGCAGTGCTGCCGGACAGGGCAATCAGCCCCAGCATTTT
TRBV9,TRBD2,TRBJ2-2,few,CASSPSGLAVTYGGELFF,TGTGCCAGCAGCCCAAGCGGACTAGCGGTAACCTATGGCGGGGAGCTGTTTTTT
TRBV6-6,-,TRBJ1-2,many,CASRPTQGSGYTF,TGTGCCAGCCGCCCAACCCAAGGCAGTGGCTACACCTTC
TRBV18,-,TRBJ2-1,-,CASSERDHTDNEQFF,TGTGCCAGCTCCGAACGGGACCACACGGACAATGAGCAGTTCTTC
TRBV6-5,TRBD2,TRBJ2-1,-,CASSSPGLAGRNEQFF,TGTGCCAGCAGTTCGCCGGGACTAGCGGGTCGCAATGAGCAGTTCTTC
TRBV7-2,TRBD1,TRBJ2-1,few,CASSRQGASDEQFF,TGTGCCAGCAGTCGACAGGGGGCGAGCGATGAGCAGTTCTTC
TRBV7-8,-,TRBJ2-7,-,CASSLLPMNEQYF,TGTGCCAGCAGCCTCTTACCTATGAACGAGCAGTACTTC
TRBV7-9,TRBD2,TRBJ2-1,few,CASSLGGTSGRTEQFF,TGTGCCAGCAGCTTAGGCGGGACTAGCGGGAGGACTGAGCAGTTCTTC
TRBV6-6,-,TRBJ2-3,-,CASRPPRTDTQYF,TGTGCCAGCAGACCCCCTCGCACAGATACGCAGTATTTT
TRBV18,TRBD1,TRBJ2-2,-,CASSRGQANTGELFF,TGTGCCAGCTCACGGGGACAGGCGAACACCGGGGAGCTGTTTTTT
TRBV6-2/TRBV6-3,-,TRBJ2-7,-,CASSRSVSVPYEQYF,TGTGCCAGCAGCCGATCCGTCAGCGTCCCCTACGAGCAGTACTTC
TRBV6-1,-,TRBJ1-3,few,CASSEGVTIYF,TGTGCCAGCAGTGAAGGGGTCACCATATATTTT